What follows are 11 T cell receptor beta chains derived from one specimen sequenced in a study of T-cell reconstitution after alpha-beta-depleted transplantation in children. TCRbeta library construction was performed incorporating unique molecular identifiers. Using its own MiXCR run on the PCR reads, TCRdb lists one record per CDR3 protein. The sample lists about 980,000 distinct CDR3 sequences, 25% to 30% seen once, with under 30% in the top ten. Sequences were derived from PBMCs, mostly from graft donor cells, sampled 360 days after TCRalphabeta/CD19-depleted stem cell transplant. The receptors originated from a boy under three years old who had a stem cell transplant for SCID, so the T cells may come from the graft donor.

The gene calls are TRBV5-6 and TRBJ2-7, with D tentatively TRBD1 (6 bases). The CDR3 is 16 amino acids. CDR1 and CDR2 from the germline V gene are SGHDT and YYEEEE. Trimming cost V 0 bases and J 3 bases, with 16 bases left between them. This CDR3 reads CASSLVGEQGGYEQYF. In DNA, the CDR3 is TGTGCCAGCAGCTTGGTAGGGGAACAGGGTGGCTACGAGCAGTACTTC.

This rearrangement joins TRBV20-1 to TRBJ2-7; D might be TRBD1 or TRBD2, each matching 5 bases. The V gene lost 5 bases and the J gene lost 0 bases, with 14 bases spanning the gap. The CDR3 contains 14 residues. CDR1 DFQATT and CDR2 SNEGSKA come from the germline V gene (reference sequence). The CDR3 DNA is TGCAGTGCTGCAGGGACGGAGTTCTCCTACGAGCAGTACTTC. This sequence encodes CSAAGTEFSYEQYF.

Ten or more counts support this clonotype. J is TRBJ2-7 and V is TRBV20-1; 7 nucleotides line up with TRBD2. This CDR3 comprises 14 residues. The germline V gene encodes CDR1 DFQATT and CDR2 SNEGSKA (reference sequence). J was trimmed by 4 bases and V by 0 bases; bases with no gene match: 6. CDR3 amino acids: CSARDRGVSYEQYF. In DNA form, the CDR3 reads TGCAGTGCTAGAGATCGGGGGGTATCTTACGAGCAGTACTTC.

Ten or more counts support this clonotype. The chain recombines TRBV5-1 with TRBJ2-3, with D perhaps given as TRBD1 or TRBD2 (5 bases each). This CDR3 spans 15 amino acids. Germline CDR1 SGHRS, CDR2 YFSETQ. V gave up 4 bases and J gave up 3 bases, with 15 bases separating them. DNA for the CDR3: TGCGCCAGCAGCCCTGGCTGGGGGATTACAGATACGCAGTATTTT. This encodes CASSPGWGITDTQYF.

The rearrangement uses TRBV6-1 and TRBJ2-1, with a weak D call TRBD2 (6 bases). There are 14 residues in the CDR3. Trimming removed 6 bases at V and 7 bases at J, with 16 bases between. Germline CDR1 MNHNS, CDR2 SASEGT. The CDR3 loop is CASRRSDAGNEQFF. CDR3 nucleotide sequence: TGTGCCAGCAGAAGGTCTGACGCGGGAAATGAGCAGTTCTTC.

This clonotype came up a few times. The V gene is TRBV9, the J gene TRBJ2-3; 8 bases align to TRBD2. Germline trimming cut 0 bases from V and 4 bases from J; bases unmatched to any gene: 7. The CDR3 runs 16 residues. Germline V gene data show CDR1 as SGDLS and CDR2 as YYNGEE. The CDR3 coding sequence is TGTGCCAGCAGCGTAGGTGGGACTAGGGGGGCAGATACGCAGTATTTT. Translating gives CASSVGGTRGADTQYF.

This clonotype occurred a few times. CDR3 sequence: CATSGPFSNQPQHF. As DNA, the CDR3 is TGTGCCACCAGTGGACCCTTCAGCAATCAGCCCCAGCATTTT. The chain carries TRBV24-1 and TRBJ1-5; D gene uncertain. Trimming took off 5 bases at V and 1 base at J, with 8 bases between the two ends. CDR3 length equals 14 residues. CDR1 and CDR2 (germline): KGHDR, SFDVKD.

The chain has TRBV20-1 and TRBJ2-7; unclear D gene. Germline assignment: CDR1 DFQATT and CDR2 SNEGSKA (reference sequence). The CDR3 has 14 residues. V was shortened by 8 bases and J by 2 bases, with 19 bases between the two germline ends. The CDR3 DNA reads TGCAGTACTACCCAAACGAATCCCCCCTACGAGCAGTACTTC. Residues: CSTTQTNPPYEQYF.

A few counts support this clonotype. The chain links TRBV13 to TRBJ2-7; the D gene is possibly TRBD2 (6 bases). V dropped 3 bases and J dropped 0 bases, with 15 bases sitting between them. There are 16 residues in the CDR3. Germline V lookup: CDR1 PRHDT, CDR2 FYEKMQ (reference sequence). CDR3 sequence: CASSFRYGGSSYEQYF. CDR3 bases: TGTGCCAGCAGCTTCCGTTACGGGGGATCCTCCTACGAGCAGTACTTC.

This clonotype was seen more than once but under ten times. This sequence joins TRBV20-1 and TRBJ1-5; TRBD1 aligns across 7 bases. V dropped 5 bases and J dropped 2; count of bases not matched to a gene: 3. Germline lookup yields CDR1 DFQATT and CDR2 SNEGSKA (reference sequence). The CDR3 has 13 residues. This chain's CDR3 is CSAPDRGNQPQHF. CDR3 nucleotide sequence: TGCAGTGCTCCCGACAGGGGCAATCAGCCCCAGCATTTT.

This sequence joins TRBV5-1 and TRBJ2-2; maybe TRBD1 (7 bases). Germline loops: CDR1 SGHRS, CDR2 YFSETQ. V gave up 4 bases and J gave up 6 bases, with 10 bases separating them. This CDR3 region has 13 residues. This CDR3 reads CASSDREAGELFF. The CDR3 DNA reads as TGCGCCAGCAGCGACAGGGAGGCCGGGGAGCTGTTTTTT.